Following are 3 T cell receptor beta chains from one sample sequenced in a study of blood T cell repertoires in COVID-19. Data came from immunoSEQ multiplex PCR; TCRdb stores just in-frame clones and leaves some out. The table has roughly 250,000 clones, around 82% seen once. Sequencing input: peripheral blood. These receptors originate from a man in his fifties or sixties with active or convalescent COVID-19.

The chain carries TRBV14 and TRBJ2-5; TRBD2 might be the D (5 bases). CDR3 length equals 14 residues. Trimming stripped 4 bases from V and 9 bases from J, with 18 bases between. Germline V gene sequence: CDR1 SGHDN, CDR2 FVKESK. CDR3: CASSPTPPGRAQYF. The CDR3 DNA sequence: TGTGCCAGCAGCCCTACCCCCCCTGGGCGGGCCCAGTACTTC.

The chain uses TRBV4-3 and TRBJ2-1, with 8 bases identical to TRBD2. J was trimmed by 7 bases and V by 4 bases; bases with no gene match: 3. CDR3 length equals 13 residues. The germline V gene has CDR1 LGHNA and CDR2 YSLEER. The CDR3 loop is CASSPGGTNEQFF. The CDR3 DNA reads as TGCGCCAGCAGCCCGGGGGGGACGAATGAGCAGTTCTTC.

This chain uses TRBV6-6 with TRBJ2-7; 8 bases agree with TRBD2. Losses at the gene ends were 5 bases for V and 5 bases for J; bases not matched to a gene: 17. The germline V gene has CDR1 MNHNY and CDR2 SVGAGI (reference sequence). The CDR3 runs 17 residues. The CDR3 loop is CASSQMGGLVFSDEQYF. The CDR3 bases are TGTGCCAGCAGTCAAATGGGGGGACTAGTCTTTTCCGACGAGCAGTACTTC.